Following are 5 T cell receptor beta chains from one sample sequenced in a study of lymphopenia after photon versus proton radiotherapy. The assay was immunoSEQ multiplex PCR, and TCRdb's table has in-frame clones only and misses some. The repertoire holds tens of thousands of clones, with around 83% as singletons. This specimen consisted of peripheral blood, obtained from a patient treated with proton-based radiotherapy. The receptors come from a man aged 55-75 years with pancreatic cancer.

This rearrangement joins TRBV5-1 to TRBJ2-3, with D maybe TRBD2 (6 bases). This CDR3 spans 15 amino acids. Germline assignment: CDR1 SGHRS and CDR2 YFSETQ. V was clipped by 3 bases and J by 2 bases, with 13 bases between them. The CDR3 DNA reads as TGCGCCAGCAGCTCCGGGACTTCCCTCACAGATACGCAGTATTTT. Amino acids: CASSSGTSLTDTQYF.

The rearrangement uses TRBV28 and TRBJ1-4; a weak D match, TRBD1 (5 bases). V dropped 2 bases and J dropped 7 bases, with 14 bases sitting between them. Germline V CDR1 and CDR2: MDHEN, SYDVKM. This CDR3 comprises 15 residues. The CDR3 DNA follows: TGTGCCAGCAGTTTAGCCCAGGGATTGGGTGAAAAACTGTTTTTT. Encoded protein: CASSLAQGLGEKLFF.

V and J are TRBV28 and TRBJ2-7; D not certain. Trimming left V 3 bases short and J 7 bases short, with 13 bases between. The V gene's germline CDR1 is MDHEN and CDR2 SYDVKM. This CDR3 is built from 13 residues. The CDR3 sequence is CASSLPGLNEQYF. In nucleotides, the CDR3 is TGTGCCAGCAGTTTGCCCGGTCTGAATGAGCAGTACTTC.

This clone was seen a single time. The chain carries TRBV2 and TRBJ2-2, with 11 bases identical to TRBD2. Germline-derived CDR1 and CDR2 are SNHLY and FYNNEI. The CDR3 contains 16 residues. Trimming took 1 base from V and 7 from J; bases not matched to a gene: 5. The CDR3 DNA is TGTGCCAGCAGTGAAGGGCTAGCGGGAGGAAACGGGGAGCTGTTTTTT. Protein: CASSEGLAGGNGELFF.

V usage is TRBV15 and J usage is TRBJ1-2, with D possibly matching TRBD1 (5 bases). Germline V gives CDR1 LNHNV, CDR2 YYDKDF (reference sequence). Trimming removed 2 bases at V and 7 bases at J, with 14 bases between. This CDR3 is 14 amino acids long. The CDR3: CATSRQGIAGGYTF. The CDR3 coding sequence is TGTGCCACCAGCAGACAGGGAATCGCGGGTGGCTACACCTTC.